This T cell receptor (beta chain) was recorded in a study of T cell responses to AZD1222 COVID-19 vaccine (dated by TCRdb to the early 2020s). Turning to the overall study: Because spike-specific TCR depth and breadth did not differ between the two schedules, AZD1222 recipients who got a second dose at roughly 4 weeks were pooled with those who got a second dose at roughly 12 weeks. TCR sequencing covered approximately 230 trial participants: about 210 given two doses of AZD1222 and approximately 25 given two doses of MenACWY control vaccine. Trial participants were enrolled into age subgroups of 18-55, 56-69 and 70-plus years, which contained 148, 28 and 57 TCR-sequenced participants, respectively. What the work shows at the level of the full study, not this receptor alone: Because no samples from the day 14 peak response were available, repertoires could be characterized only after the peak T cell response. The vaccine-associated CD4 TCRs covered the entire spike protein, and the dominant responses fell in regions 160-218 and 743-854. Conclusions about previously exposed vaccinees were limited because only a handful of AZD1222 recipients were SARS-CoV-2 seropositive at baseline. Nearly half of unique spike-specific TCRs reportedly recognized epitopes outside regions mutated in the B.1.351 and B.1.1.7 variants. In the small 56-69-year group, the increase in depth fell short of significance, most likely because of low power. Participants were mostly white British and included more females than males, and it was suggested by the authors that clonal diversity may have been underestimated. After two AZD1222 doses, spike-specific TCR breadth and depth were significantly higher than at day 0 and than in MenACWY recipients.

In regard to this clone: The antigen it recognizes is unknown. Lacking the conserved final phenylalanine or tryptophan, this CDR3 likely reflects a read error. No DNA is shown, since the ends of the CDR3 on it are uncertain; the CDR3 is the one TCRdb lists.

Counting both end residues, the CDR3 totals 13 amino acids. From the germline V gene, CDR1 is MNHEY and CDR2 is SVGAGI. The CDR3 regions of human TCRbeta chains were analyzed by immunosequencing. Per the authors' processing: TCRs in the repertoires were matched against a reference library of SARS-CoV-2-specific TCRs that had been generated with the MIRA antigen-specificity platform. Breadth was defined as the fraction of unique TCRs that were SARS-CoV-2-associated. Depth was defined as the fraction of total T cells that were SARS-CoV-2-associated. Using the MIRA data, each spike-specific TCR was mapped to the spike region that the TCR reacts to and placed in a CD4 or CD8 class. Log10-transformed breadth and depth values were compared by one-way ANOVA with Sidak's multiple comparisons tests. Sourced from immuneACCESS, this table was stored by TCRdb with only in-frame sequences that have V and J called. A share of the clones is absent; for the studies checked, an unresolved V gene accounts for under half, and the remainder has no known explanation. Clone size and V and J calls were adopted from that table, with D and trimming inferred from the DNA. The table for this sample lists 86,000 or so clones; about 92% of them were counted only once. Around 2% of the sample goes to the ten largest clones.

The time point label, read with the paper, signifies: baseline before first vaccination. Samples from vaccinated people were obtained from the UK trials COV001 and COV002, which included a single-blind randomized controlled phase 2/3 trial of AZD1222 (ChAdOx1 nCoV-19) in healthy adults. Trial participant PBMC samples were collected at day 0 and day 28 after the second dose for TCRbeta chain sequencing. The chain was built from TRBV6-5 and TRBJ1-2. The TCR was taken from an adult in good health. This specimen was peripheral blood, taken on day 0 of AZD1222 vaccination. The CDR3: CASTAAGTGSLFL.